This TCR beta chain was captured by sequencing in a study of blood T cell repertoires in COVID-19. Background on the study: There were acute and convalescent COVID-19 samples, and they came from the United States, Italy and Spain. PBMCs, B-cell-depleted T cells, or T cells were the source of the cDNA or gDNA that made up the material.

In the study's own analysis: Reference gene primer amplification gave estimated nucleated cell counts. The table came from immunoSEQ multiplex PCR; TCRdb's copy has only in-frame clones and leaves some out. Clone size and V and J calls were adopted from that table, with D and trimming inferred from the DNA. The table has fewer than 300,000 clones, less than 85% seen once. This clone has only a few counts. This clonotype was sampled from a woman aged 18-35 years with acute or convalescent COVID-19. Sequencing was done on a sample of peripheral blood.

This chain's CDR3 is CASRSGTSGINEQFF. CDR3 in DNA: TGTGCCAGCAGATCCGGGACTAGCGGAATCAATGAGCAGTTCTTC. V usage is TRBV7-3 and J usage is TRBJ2-1, with TRBD2 identical over 11 bases. The germline V gene has CDR1 SGHTA and CDR2 FQGTGA. This CDR3 has 15 amino acids. Losses at the gene ends were 6 bases for V and 6 bases for J; bases not matched to a gene: 7.